A selection of T cell receptor beta chains follows, all from one sample in a study of Graves' ophthalmopathy and Graves' hyperthyroidism. Using its own MiXCR run on the multiplex PCR reads, TCRdb lists one record per CDR3 protein. The data hold about 170,000 distinct CDR3 sequences, with roughly two fifths observed a single time. Sample: peripheral blood. These receptors all come from a woman in her thirties or forties with Graves' ophthalmopathy. Both conserved end residues are part of each CDR3. The D gene is left open where the match is weak. For some rows the clone size is stated as once, few or many, or as a class when expanded; others skip it.

d_gene	v_gene	j_gene	abundance	CDR3aa	CDR3nt
-	TRBV30	TRBJ2-5	few	CAWRGRGRETQYF	TGTGCCTGGAGAGGTCGGGGAAGAGAGACCCAGTACTTC
TRBD1	TRBV7-6	TRBJ2-2	many	CASSTGQYTGELFF	TGTGCCAGCAGCACGGGACAGTACACCGGGGAGCTGTTTTTT
-	TRBV7-9	TRBJ2-7	many	CASSPWGDGSYEQYF	TGTGCCAGCAGCCCATGGGGGGACGGATCCTACGAGCAGTACTTC
TRBD1	TRBV19	TRBJ2-5	-	CASSTRRTRQGSKETQYF	TGTGCCAGTAGTACCCGACGTACGAGACAGGGATCAAAAGAGACCCAGTACTTC
-	TRBV3-1	TRBJ2-5	-	CASSQDIASVGIRETQYF	TGTGCCAGCAGCCAAGATATCGCTAGCGTTGGGATTAGAGAGACCCAGTACTTC
TRBD1	TRBV7-6	TRBJ1-1	-	CASSTADREGTEAFF	TGTGCCAGCAGCACGGCGGACAGGGAGGGCACTGAAGCTTTCTTT
-	TRBV19	TRBJ1-2	many	CASRERQARDYGYTF	TGTGCCAGTAGGGAACGACAGGCTCGTGACTATGGCTACACCTTC
TRBD2	TRBV12-3/TRBV12-4	TRBJ2-7	-	CASSFLSSGRFTYEQYF	TGTGCCAGCAGTTTTCTCTCTAGCGGGAGGTTTACCTACGAGCAGTACTTC
TRBD2	TRBV10-3	TRBJ2-7	few	CAISASIIAGWYAYEQYF	TGTGCCATCAGTGCGAGTATAATAGCGGGATGGTACGCCTACGAGCAGTACTTC
TRBD1	TRBV7-2	TRBJ2-5	many	CASSLGGQGQETQYF	TGTGCCAGCAGCTTGGGGGGACAGGGGCAAGAGACCCAGTACTTC
TRBD1	TRBV20-1	TRBJ2-5	-	CSAALGTGEETQYF	TGCAGTGCGGCTCTTGGGACAGGAGAAGAGACCCAGTACTTC
TRBD1	TRBV28	TRBJ1-2	-	CASSPVQGHYGYTF	TGTGCCAGCAGTCCGGTACAGGGGCACTATGGCTACACCTTC
TRBD1	TRBV3-1	TRBJ1-1	many	CASSRRQGKNTEAFF	TGTGCCAGCAGCCGGAGACAGGGGAAGAACACTGAAGCTTTCTTT
TRBD1	TRBV7-8	TRBJ1-3	many	CASSVQTGGSGNTIYF	TGTGCCAGCAGCGTACAGACAGGGGGCTCTGGAAACACCATATATTTT
-	TRBV15	TRBJ1-5	many	CATSRKGNQPQHF	TGTGCCACCAGCAGAAAGGGCAATCAGCCCCAGCATTTT
-	TRBV6-2/TRBV6-3	TRBJ2-5	many	CASSYLPREETQYF	TGTGCCAGCAGTTACCTCCCCCGGGAGGAGACCCAGTACTTC
TRBD1	TRBV28	TRBJ1-1	many	CASSLGTGGPNTEAFF	TGTGCCAGCAGTCTAGGGACAGGGGGCCCGAACACTGAAGCTTTCTTT
TRBD2	TRBV7-6	TRBJ2-5	-	CASSDEAGGSKETQYF	TGTGCTAGCAGTGATGAAGCGGGGGGGTCTAAAGAGACCCAGTACTTC
-	TRBV19	TRBJ1-1	many	CASSIGGGLTEAFF	TGTGCCAGTAGTATCGGGGGTGGACTCACTGAAGCTTTCTTT
-	TRBV2	TRBJ1-1	many	CASSETGRSTEAFF	TGTGCCAGCAGTGAGACAGGTAGGAGCACTGAAGCTTTCTTT
TRBD1	TRBV20-1	TRBJ2-5	many	CSAGDRVQETQYF	TGCAGTGCCGGAGACAGGGTCCAAGAGACCCAGTACTTC
-	TRBV2	TRBJ2-2	many	CASTDLLSGELFF	TGTGCCAGCACCGATCTTCTGTCCGGGGAGCTGTTTTTT
-	TRBV20-1	TRBJ1-2	many	CSAGGGYGYTF	TGCAGTGCTGGAGGGGGTTATGGCTACACCTTC
-	TRBV19	TRBJ1-5	-	CASSIFRDSNQPQHF	TGTGCCAGTAGTATATTCCGGGACAGCAATCAGCCCCAGCATTTT
TRBD2	TRBV28	TRBJ2-7	-	CASSRGSSITHEQYF	TGTGCCAGCAGCCGCGGGAGCTCCATTACCCACGAGCAGTACTTC
-	TRBV6-2/TRBV6-3	TRBJ2-5	many	CASSDVDTQETQYF	TGTGCCAGCAGCGACGTGGACACGCAAGAGACCCAGTACTTC
-	TRBV6-4	TRBJ2-1	many	CASSDSEGPAVLEEQFF	TGTGCCAGCAGTGACTCGGAAGGCCCCGCCGTTTTAGAGGAGCAGTTCTTC
-	TRBV6-1	TRBJ1-5	-	CASSGTENQPQHF	TGTGCCAGCAGTGGGACAGAAAATCAGCCCCAGCATTTT
TRBD1	TRBV12-3/TRBV12-4	TRBJ2-5	many	CASSSGTGGKTQYF	TGTGCCAGCAGTTCCGGGACAGGGGGAAAGACCCAGTACTTC
-	TRBV6-5	TRBJ1-1	-	CASSYSPSRDEAFF	TGTGCCAGCAGTTACAGCCCCTCCCGGGATGAAGCTTTCTTT
TRBD1	TRBV3-1	TRBJ1-6	many	CASSQRTGGNSPLHF	TGTGCCAGCAGTCAGAGAACAGGGGGCAATTCACCCCTCCACTTT
-	TRBV6-5	TRBJ1-5	many	CASSPLVTVHQPQHF	TGTGCCAGCAGTCCCCTTGTGACGGTACATCAGCCCCAGCATTTT
-	TRBV30	TRBJ2-1	many	CAWHTPGRYNEQFF	TGTGCCTGGCATACGCCGGGACGGTACAATGAGCAGTTCTTC
-	TRBV7-2	TRBJ2-2	-	CASNVLGGTGELFF	TGTGCCAGCAACGTTCTCGGGGGTACCGGGGAGCTGTTTTTT
TRBD1	TRBV15	TRBJ1-2	few	CATSRDRGPNYGYTF	TGTGCCACCAGCAGAGATAGGGGGCCAAACTATGGCTACACCTTC
TRBD1	TRBV6-1	TRBJ2-5	-	CASSTRDRRETQYF	TGTGCCAGCAGTACCCGGGACAGGAGGGAGACCCAGTACTTC
-	TRBV6-1	TRBJ1-1	-	CASSVLSGNTEAFF	TGTGCCAGCAGTGTCCTGTCTGGGAACACTGAAGCTTTCTTT
-	TRBV4-2	TRBJ2-7	-	CASSQDTGEYEQYF	TGTGCCAGCAGCCAAGATACCGGGGAATACGAGCAGTACTTC
-	TRBV28	TRBJ1-2	many	CASSLLIVEGGDYGYTF	TGTGCCAGCAGTTTATTAATCGTGGAGGGGGGGGACTATGGCTACACCTTC
-	TRBV27	TRBJ1-6	many	CASSLLARNYNSPLHF	TGTGCCAGCAGTTTATTAGCCAGGAACTATAATTCACCCCTCCACTTT
-	TRBV27	TRBJ2-7	-	CASSPWVVGSGEQYF	TGTGCCAGCAGTCCCTGGGTTGTGGGGTCGGGCGAGCAGTACTTC
TRBD1	TRBV2	TRBJ1-1	many	CASRRRGVVMMNTEAFF	TGTGCCAGCAGGCGCAGGGGGGTGGTTATGATGAACACTGAAGCTTTCTTT
TRBD1	TRBV6-1	TRBJ2-2	-	CASSSTGENGELFF	TGTGCCAGCAGCTCGACAGGGGAGAACGGGGAGCTGTTTTTT
-	TRBV29-1	TRBJ1-5	many	CSVGAPCWDPQPQHF	TGCAGCGTTGGGGCCCCCTGTTGGGACCCTCAGCCCCAGCATTTT
-	TRBV2	TRBJ2-5	few	CASTGQGLETQYF	TGTGCCAGCACGGGGCAGGGGTTGGAGACCCAGTACTTC
TRBD1	TRBV7-9	TRBJ2-2	many	CASRPGQGGTGELFF	TGTGCCAGCAGACCTGGACAGGGTGGGACCGGGGAGCTGTTTTTT
-	TRBV2	TRBJ1-5	-	CASSEGGNSNQPQHF	TGTGCCAGCAGTGAAGGGGGGAATAGCAATCAGCCCCAGCATTTT
TRBD1	TRBV6-5	TRBJ1-5	many	CASSYGGTDNQPQHF	TGTGCCAGCAGTTACGGGGGGACAGACAATCAGCCCCAGCATTTT